This passage covers 17 T cell receptor beta chains from one sample sequenced in a study of T cells in pancreatic ductal adenocarcinoma. No neoadjuvant therapy was given to the selected pancreatic ductal adenocarcinoma patients before their surgery. Clones were read by immunoSEQ multiplex PCR, and TCRdb kept only the in-frame ones, dropping some. The repertoire holds about 97,000 clones, about 95% seen once, with around 2.9% in the top ten. The material sequenced was PBMCs. These TCRs come from a human donor with pancreatic ductal adenocarcinoma.

CDR3 nucleotides: TGCGCCAGCAGCCAAGTCCAGTACTCTGGAAACACCATATATTTT. It encodes CASSQVQYSGNTIYF. The chain has TRBV4-1 and TRBJ1-3; no clear D. The germline CDR1 and CDR2 sequences are MGHRA and YSYEKL. Between the trimmed V and J ends, which lost 1 base and 0 bases, there was a span of 7 bases. The CDR3 totals 15 residues.

This clone has only one observation. The genes are TRBV11-1 and TRBJ2-5; possibly TRBD2 for D (6 bases). The germline V gene encodes CDR1 SGHAT and CDR2 FQDESV (reference sequence). V was pared by 5 bases and J by 4 bases, with 17 bases between. This CDR3 comprises 15 residues. The CDR3 is CASSNRGVQGETQYF. CDR3 DNA sequence: TGTGCCAGCAGCAACCGCGGGGTTCAGGGAGAGACCCAGTACTTC.

This clone was counted between two and nine times. The chain joins TRBV5-1 to TRBJ2-1; D is perhaps TRBD2 (5 bases). Germline lookup yields CDR1 SGHRS and CDR2 YFSETQ. The CDR3 has 16 residues. Between the trimmed V and J ends, which lost 3 bases and 0 bases, there was a span of 13 bases. The CDR3, as DNA: TGCGCCAGCAGCTCCGGGATGGGTAGCTCCTACAATGAGCAGTTCTTC. It specifies CASSSGMGSSYNEQFF. Complete variable domain (other parts from reference TRBV5-1 and TRBJ2-1): KAGVTQTPRYLIKTRGQQVTLSCSPISGHRSVSWYQQTPGQGLQFLFEYFSETQRNKGNFPGRFSGRQFSNSRSEMNVSTLELGDSALYLCASSSGMGSSYNEQFFGPGTRLTVL.

The gene calls are TRBV29-1 and TRBJ2-3; TRBD1 matches 7 bases. With V trimmed by 8 bases and J by 4 bases, 12 bases remained unmatched. Germline CDR1 reads SQVTM; CDR2 reads ANQGSEA. The CDR3 contains 14 residues. CDR3 DNA: TGCAGCACCGAGACAGGCCAGGGGGCAGATACGCAGTATTTT. It translates to CSTETGQGADTQYF.

The chain combines TRBV10-3 with TRBJ2-1; 8 nucleotides match TRBD2. CDR1 is ENHRY, CDR2 SYGVKD, per germline. Germline trimming cut 2 bases from V and 7 bases from J; bases unmatched to any gene: 4. The CDR3 extends over 14 amino acids. The CDR3 reads CAISERAGENEQFF. The CDR3 nucleotides are TGTGCCATCAGTGAGCGAGCGGGAGAAAATGAGCAGTTCTTC.

V gene TRBV28 combines with J gene TRBJ2-7, with D maybe TRBD1 (6 bases). Germline CDR1 MDHEN, CDR2 SYDVKM. Trimming stripped 4 bases from V and 2 bases from J, with 12 bases between. The CDR3 consists of 14 residues. DNA of the CDR3: TGTGCCAGCAGTTCCCCCACAGGGCCCTACGAGCAGTACTTC. This sequence encodes CASSSPTGPYEQYF.

The chain couples TRBV27 to TRBJ2-7; a weak D match, TRBD2 (5 bases). CDR3 length: 13 residues. From germline, CDR1 is MNHEY and CDR2 SMNVEV (reference sequence). Trimming stripped 5 bases from V and 4 bases from J, with 12 bases between. In DNA form, the CDR3 reads TGTGCCAGCAGTAGATATCGAGGGTACGAGCAGTACTTC. This sequence encodes CASSRYRGYEQYF.

The V gene is TRBV12-5, the J gene TRBJ2-1, with 8 bases fitting TRBD2. Germline V lookup: CDR1 LGHNT, CDR2 FRNRAP. V lost 0 bases and J lost 8; bases outside the gene matches: 6. The CDR3 spans 15 residues. The CDR3 sequence: CASGLVPAGGYEQFF. CDR3 coding DNA: TGTGCTAGTGGTTTGGTACCCGCGGGAGGCTATGAGCAGTTCTTC.

The chain couples TRBV7-9 to TRBJ2-3; no clear D. CDR3 size: 15 residues. Looked up from germline, CDR1 is SEHNR and CDR2 is FQNEAQ (reference sequence). V gave up 5 bases and J gave up 6 bases, with 18 bases separating them. CDR3 in amino acids: CASSLVGTTSDTQYF. The CDR3 bases are TGTGCCAGCAGCCTTGTGGGCACAACTTCGGATACGCAGTATTTT.

The chain combines TRBV7-3 with TRBJ1-1; 9 nucleotides line up with TRBD1. The germline gives CDR1 SGHTA, CDR2 FQGTGA. The CDR3 length is 14 residues. J gave up 4 bases and V 5 bases, and 5 bases lay outside the gene matches. This CDR3 is CASSKTGGLTEAFF. The CDR3, as DNA: TGTGCCAGCAGCAAGACAGGGGGACTCACTGAAGCTTTCTTT.

The chain couples TRBV28 to TRBJ2-3; 9 nucleotides align to TRBD2. The CDR3 extends over 15 amino acids. The J segment lost 8 bases and the V segment lost 4 bases, leaving 10 bases of the junction unmatched. Germline CDR1 MDHEN, CDR2 SYDVKM. CDR3 sequence: CASSWGSGRGSTQYF. For the CDR3, the DNA is TGTGCCAGCAGTTGGGGTAGCGGGAGAGGTAGTACGCAGTATTTT.

V and J are TRBV7-9 and TRBJ2-7; D is unclear. Trimming shortened V by 2 bases and J by 5 bases, and 13 bases separated the two germline ends. Germline CDR1 reads SEHNR; CDR2 reads FQNEAQ (reference sequence). The CDR3 is made up of 14 amino acids. CDR3 protein: CASSLMGPVDEQYF. CDR3 coding DNA: TGTGCCAGCAGCTTAATGGGCCCCGTTGACGAGCAGTACTTC.

The rearrangement joins TRBV6-5 to TRBJ1-5; 7 positions match TRBD1. V was pared by 5 bases and J by 7 bases, with 5 bases of the junction left unmatched. The CDR3 is made up of 13 amino acids. The germline V gene has CDR1 MNHEY and CDR2 SVGAGI. CDR3 sequence: CASSRQGGQPQHF. The CDR3 nucleotides read TGTGCCAGCAGTCGACAGGGAGGACAGCCCCAGCATTTT.

The gene calls are TRBV7-2 and TRBJ2-7; D is undetermined. Germline CDR1 is SGHTA and CDR2 is FQGNSA. V lost 6 bases and J lost 6, with 15 bases in between. The CDR3 is made up of 13 amino acids. The CDR3 region is CASSLRPLGEQYF. CDR3 DNA: TGTGCCAGCAGTTTGCGGCCCCTAGGCGAGCAGTACTTC.

The rearrangement uses TRBV25-1 and TRBJ2-1, with D maybe TRBD1 (5 bases). With 3 bases removed from V and 7 bases from J, the gap between germline ends came to 22 bases. The CDR3 is made up of 17 amino acids. The V gene's germline CDR1 is MGHDK and CDR2 SYGVNS. Written as DNA, the CDR3 is TGTGCCAGCAGTGATGACGGTCGACAGAGCCAAGAGAATGAGCAGTTCTTC. Translated: CASSDDGRQSQENEQFF.

The chain recombines TRBV29-1 with TRBJ1-2, with no clear D. The CDR3 runs to 11 residues. V shed 7 bases and J shed 4 bases, with 10 bases lying between them. Germline CDR1 is SQVTM and CDR2 is ANQGSEA. As DNA, the CDR3 is TGCAGCGACGAACGGAGCTATGGCTACACCTTC. It translates to CSDERSYGYTF.

J is TRBJ1-2 and V is TRBV10-3, with D possibly being TRBD1 (5 bases). V was shortened by 7 bases and J by 8 bases, with 17 bases between the two germline ends. Germline loops: CDR1 ENHRY, CDR2 SYGVKD. CDR3 length: 13 amino acids. CDR3: CAITNPAGLGYTF. CDR3 nucleotide sequence: TGTGCCATCACCAACCCCGCGGGACTCGGCTACACCTTC.